The source of this T cell receptor (beta chain) is a study of PD-L1 blockade in urothelial cancer (TCRdb year 2017). Background on the whole study: Therapy was started at some point between 2014 and 2016 for all patients, and atezolizumab 1,200 mg was administered intravenously every 3 weeks. About 85% of the roughly 29 patients were males with bladder-origin urothelial cancer, and about two thirds of the roughly 30 reported a prior smoking history. Patients had an ECOG performance status of 0 or 1 and had received between 0 and 3 prior chemotherapy regimens. Blood samples were analyzed at 3 weeks after treatment start (second dose) and at 6 weeks after treatment start. Blood samples yielded a median of 141,255 T cells and tens of thousands of unique TCRs, with median clonality 0.080. The study was an exploratory multi-omic analysis of somatic, immune and clinical correlates of response to PD-L1 blockade with atezolizumab in urothelial cancer. TCR sequencing covered pretreatment tumor samples and matched, serially collected peripheral blood taken before and after atezolizumab treatment. Durable clinical benefit was defined as progression-free survival longer than 6 months, and TCR features were also tested against progression-free and overall survival. In the same patients who had TCR sequencing, pretreatment tumors also underwent whole exome sequencing and RNA sequencing. Roughly nine patients achieved durable clinical benefit and around 19 did not. Approximately 29 patients had pretreatment blood TCR-seq, roughly 25 had at least one posttreatment blood collection, and roughly 25 had tumor TCR-seq.

Measured from the cysteine to the phenylalanine, the CDR3 is 16 residues long. Only the CDR3 portion is preserved as DNA: 48 bases, with reading frame beginning at the first base. CDR1 is given as LGHNA and CDR2 as YNFKEQ, both from the germline V gene. V ends up 3 bases short and J 0 bases short, with an unmatched junction base count of 7. In light of the paper, this sample's time point label describes: peripheral blood 6 weeks after treatment start. The cohort comprised about 30 patients with locally advanced or metastatic urothelial carcinoma treated at Memorial Sloan Kettering on a trial protocol. Peripheral blood mononuclear cells were collected from each patient pretreatment and during treatment, giving between 1 and 8 total time points per patient. The Qiagen DNeasy Blood extraction kit was used to purify genomic DNA from total PBMCs and tumor samples. PBMCs were collected pretreatment and during treatment, and were isolated and stored as previously described.

Findings and caveats that apply to the study as a whole: Among patients with durable benefit, tumor-associated TCR clones showed greater expansion in peripheral blood 3 weeks after treatment started (n ≈ 21, p = 0.022). A pretreatment peripheral blood TCR clonality below the median was linked to improved progression-free and overall survival. Because the sample size was small (n of about 27) and many of the analyses were exploratory, the results are meant to be hypothesis-generating.

With respect to this clone: Its antigen remains unidentified. Base quality data are lacking; no much larger clone is found one base away.

Synthetic TCR analog templates were spiked into each PCR to estimate absolute template abundance from read counts. Using the immunoSEQ assay, TCRbeta CDR3 regions were amplified from genomic DNA with bias-controlled V and J gene primers. Sequencing of rearranged TCRbeta segments was done at approximately 20X coverage. As for the authors' bioinformatics: Sequencing errors were corrected by clustering, and CDR3s were annotated against IMGT so that V, D and J genes could be assigned. Only productive TCRbeta rearrangements were used in downstream analyses, excluding out-of-frame or stop-codon sequences. Clonality was computed as one minus Shannon entropy normalized by the log of the number of unique productive sequences. Clones differing between time points or between blood and tumor were identified using Fisher's exact test with Benjamini-Hochberg correction, with an adjusted p below 0.01 applied as the threshold. As stored in TCRdb, this immuneACCESS dataset retains in-frame rearrangements with V and J assigned. A fraction of the clones does not appear; measured against another copy, unresolved V genes explain less than half of the discrepancy, and the remainder lacks a known reason. The D gene and trimming were derived from the DNA, and the V and J assignments and clone size from that table. A total of about 130,000 clones appear in this sample, 86% of them only once. 2% to 3% of the sample belongs to the ten largest clones.

The receptor was derived from a man aged 45-65 years with urothelial cancer. The V gene is TRBV4-2 and the J gene is TRBJ2-7; the central 8 bases match TRBD1. Sequenced material: PBMCs, taken around atezolizumab (anti-PD-L1) treatment. The DNA sequence is given as TGTGCCAGCAGCCATCCCTCCGGGACAGGCTCCTACGAGCAGTACTTC. The translation is CASSHPSGTGSYEQYF.